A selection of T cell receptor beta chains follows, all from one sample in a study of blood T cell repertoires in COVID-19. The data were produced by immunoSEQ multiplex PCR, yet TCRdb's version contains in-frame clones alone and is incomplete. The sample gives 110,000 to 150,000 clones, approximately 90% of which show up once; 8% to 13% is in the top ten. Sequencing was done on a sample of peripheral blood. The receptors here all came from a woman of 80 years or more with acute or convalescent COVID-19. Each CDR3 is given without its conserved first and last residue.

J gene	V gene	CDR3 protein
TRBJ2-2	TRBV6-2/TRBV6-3	ASSPGTYNTGELF
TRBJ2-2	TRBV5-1	ASSFLGQTGELF
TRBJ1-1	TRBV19	ASSFRGGDTEAF
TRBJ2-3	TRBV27	ASSWGGAGTDTQY
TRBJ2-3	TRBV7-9	ASSGTSATDTQY
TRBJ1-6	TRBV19	ASNPDRSSYNSPLH
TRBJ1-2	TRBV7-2	ASSSGPGVGGYT
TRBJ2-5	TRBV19	ASSMAGLQETQY
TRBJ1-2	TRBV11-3	ASSLDGTQGARSYGYT
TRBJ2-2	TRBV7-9	ASSSDRGHGTGELF
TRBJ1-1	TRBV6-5	ASSYLGRGGSTEAF
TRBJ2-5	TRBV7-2	ASSFSPGTSGGASRTQY
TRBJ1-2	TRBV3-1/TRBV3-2	ASSQQQGPNYGYT
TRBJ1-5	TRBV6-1	ASSEFRDQPQH
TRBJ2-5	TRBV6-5	ASSYSLASGQETQY
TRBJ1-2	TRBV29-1	SVDRVSYGYT
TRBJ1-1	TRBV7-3	ASSLARLNTEAF
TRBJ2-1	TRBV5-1	ASSLAPRFDDEQF
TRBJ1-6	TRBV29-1	SVDEGCRRDSPLH
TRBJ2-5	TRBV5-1	ASRPHGRPGYQETQY
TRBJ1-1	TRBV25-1	ASSTRNTEAF
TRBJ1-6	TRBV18	ASSSGGGNSPLH
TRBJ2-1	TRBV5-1	ASSLTTGNNEQF